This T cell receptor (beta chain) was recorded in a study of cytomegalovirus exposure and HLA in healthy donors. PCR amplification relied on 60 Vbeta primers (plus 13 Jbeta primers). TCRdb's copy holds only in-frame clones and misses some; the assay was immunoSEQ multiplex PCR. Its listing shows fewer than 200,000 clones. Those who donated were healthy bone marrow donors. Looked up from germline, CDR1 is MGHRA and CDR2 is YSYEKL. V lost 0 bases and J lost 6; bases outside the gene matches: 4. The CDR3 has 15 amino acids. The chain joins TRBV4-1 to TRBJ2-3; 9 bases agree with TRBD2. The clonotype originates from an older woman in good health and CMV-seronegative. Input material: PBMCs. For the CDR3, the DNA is TGCGCCAGCAGCCAAGAGAGACTAGCGGCTGATACGCAGTATTTT. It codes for CASSQERLAADTQYF.